This note documents a single T cell receptor (beta chain) sequence. Its specificity is unknown. The CDR3 spans 12 residues. The germline gives CDR1 SQVTM, CDR2 ANQGSEA. Trimming removed 4 bases from V and 7 bases from J; junction bases left unmatched: 4. This sample was taken from a study of PD-L1 blockade in urothelial cancer. For the study at large: Bladder-origin urothelial cancer in males described about 90% of the 29 patients. Findings and caveats of the study: It was durable-benefit patients whose tumor-associated blood clones expanded more at 3 weeks. Better survival was predicted by below-median pretreatment blood TCR clonality.

Time point given: pretreatment peripheral blood. Urothelial carcinoma affected the patients, and it was locally advanced or metastatic. Assay used: immunoSEQ multiplex PCR; TCRdb lists only in-frame clones, some missing. The table lists 95,000 or so clones, around 86% of them singletons. This chain joins TRBV29-1 and TRBJ1-2; TRBD1 matches at 9 bases. This clonotype originated in a man aged 55-75 years with urothelial cancer. The sequencing used PBMCs, collected around atezolizumab (anti-PD-L1) treatment. The CDR3 DNA reads as TGCAGCGTTGTACAGGGGGCTGGTGGCTACACCTTC. It specifies CSVVQGAGGYTF.